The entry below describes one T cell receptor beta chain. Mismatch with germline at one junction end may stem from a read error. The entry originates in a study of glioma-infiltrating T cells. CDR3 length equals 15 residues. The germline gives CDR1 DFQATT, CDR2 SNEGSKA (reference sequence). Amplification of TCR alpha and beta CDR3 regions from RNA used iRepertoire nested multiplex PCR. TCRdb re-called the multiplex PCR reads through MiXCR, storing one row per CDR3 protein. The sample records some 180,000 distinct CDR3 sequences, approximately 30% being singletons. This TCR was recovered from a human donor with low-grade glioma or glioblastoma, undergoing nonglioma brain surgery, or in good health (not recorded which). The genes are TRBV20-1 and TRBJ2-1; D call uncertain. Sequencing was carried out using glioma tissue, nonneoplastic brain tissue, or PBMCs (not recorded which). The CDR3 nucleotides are TGCAGTGATCAGGACGAAAAGATGGAAGTCAATGAACAGTTCTTC. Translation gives CSDQDEKMEVNEQFF.